One T cell receptor beta chain is described in this entry. No antigen is known for it. This sample is part of a study of CD8 T cells in Susac syndrome. Study-level points and caveats: By the study's own acknowledgment, its TCR sequencing and HLA analysis included relatively few individuals.

The CDR3 runs 18 residues. The V gene end was trimmed by 4 bases and the J gene end by 4 bases; junction bases not matched to a gene: 12. Germline V gene lookup returns CDR1 PRHDT and CDR2 FYEKMQ (reference sequence). The RNA, roughly 0.45 to 1 ug, was put through reverse transcription using random hexamers. Across 54 Vbeta and 13 Jbeta, immunoSEQ multiplex PCR amplified TCR beta CDR3. Each CDR3 protein is one row after TCRdb ran MiXCR on the immunoSEQ multiplex PCR reads. The profile covers about 80,000 distinct CDR3 sequences, with 75% to 95% appearing a single time and 0.5% to 0.6% taken by the ten largest.

Sequences were obtained from CD8+ T cells from PBMCs. The genes are TRBV13 and TRBJ2-7; TRBD2 agrees at 14 bases. This clonotype originated in a human donor with multiple sclerosis. CDR3 bases: TGTGCCAGCAGCTCCTTGACTAGCGGGAGGGCGCCAGAATACGAGCAGTACTTC. This translates into CASSSLTSGRAPEYEQYF. The full variable domain, completed using reference TRBV13 and TRBJ2-7, is AAGVIQSPRHLIKEKRETATLKCYPIPRHDTVYWYQQGPGQDPQFLISFYEKMQSDKGSIPDRFSAQQFSDYHSELNMSSLELGDSALYFCASSSLTSGRAPEYEQYFGPGTRLTVT.